This T cell receptor beta chain was captured in a study of cytomegalovirus exposure and HLA in healthy donors. Notes on the study in general: Later analysis identified a missense DCLRE1C variant that was linked to TCR beta V- and J-gene trimming.

Primers for the PCR totalled 60 Vbeta and 13 Jbeta. Measured with immunoSEQ multiplex PCR; TCRdb has only the in-frame clones, and not every one. The table shows 80,000 or so clones, with around a tenth occurring only once. Germline CDR1 MNHNY, CDR2 SVGAGI (reference sequence). V lost 6 bases, J lost 4 bases, and 5 bases stayed unmatched. The CDR3 is made up of 14 amino acids. About this clone itself: Antigen unknown.

Sequenced material: PBMCs. This TCR came from a man aged 60-69 years in good health and CMV-seropositive. The chain has TRBV6-6 and TRBJ2-2, with 7 bases aligning to TRBD1. The CDR3 loop is CASSLQGTTGELFF. The CDR3 region has the DNA TGTGCCAGCAGCCTACAGGGGACCACCGGGGAGCTGTTTTTT.